The next 5 T cell receptor beta chains were all read from a single sample in a study of shared T cell receptors in the human thymus. Profiling relied on immunoSEQ multiplex PCR, and the TCRdb table lists in-frame clones only, not all of them. The sample lists hundreds of thousands of clones, 80% to 90% occurring once. This sample also appeared in a second study, on human thymus T cells.

The sequenced material came from thymocytes. The origin of the receptors is a boy under two years old with a congenital heart defect.

The chain couples TRBV28 to TRBJ1-5, with D tentatively TRBD1 (6 bases). There are 19 residues in the CDR3. V dropped 6 bases and J dropped 2 bases, with 26 bases sitting between them. Germline CDR1 is MDHEN and CDR2 is SYDVKM. The CDR3 coding sequence is TGTGCCAGCAGGTCGCTTAGGACAGATAGTAGGTTTGGCAATCAGCCCCAGCATTTT. It yields the protein CASRSLRTDSRFGNQPQHF.

V gene TRBV27 combines with J gene TRBJ2-7, with 7 bases aligning to TRBD1. The CDR3 length is 14 residues. Germline loops: CDR1 MNHEY, CDR2 SMNVEV (reference sequence). V lost 1 base and J lost 5; bases outside the gene matches: 5. As DNA, the CDR3 is TGTGCCAGCAGTTTATGGGGACAGTTCAACGAGCAGTACTTC. This encodes CASSLWGQFNEQYF.

The chain links TRBV9 to TRBJ2-7, with D possibly TRBD2 on 5 matching bases. The length of the CDR3 is 15 residues. Germline assignment: CDR1 SGDLS and CDR2 YYNGEE. Trimming took off 0 bases at V and 4 bases at J, with 14 bases between the two ends. CDR3 coding DNA: TGTGCCAGCAGCGTAGGAAATGCAGCGGCTTACGAGCAGTACTTC. This codes for CASSVGNAAAYEQYF.

Regarding this clone: Other DNA sequences in the same sample also yield this CDR3. This rearrangement joins TRBV4-3 to TRBJ1-2, with 9 positions matching TRBD1. Trimming at V came to 2 bases and at J to 4 bases, leaving 11 bases not matched to a gene. The CDR3 sequence is 17 residues long. The germline V gene has CDR1 LGHNA and CDR2 YSLEER. In DNA, the CDR3 is TGCGCCAGCAGCCAATCCCAGGGGGACAGGGCATTCTATGGCTACACCTTC. This translates into CASSQSQGDRAFYGYTF.

V usage is TRBV4-3 and J usage is TRBJ2-3, with 13 nucleotides matching TRBD2. The CDR3 has 19 amino acids. Germline V gene sequence: CDR1 LGHNA, CDR2 YSLEER. V lost 0 bases, J lost 4 bases, and 10 bases stayed unmatched. The CDR3, as DNA: TGCGCCAGCAGCCAAGAGGGGATGGGACTAGCGGGAAATCCAGATACGCAGTATTTT. Encoded protein: CASSQEGMGLAGNPDTQYF.